One TCR beta chain is described in this entry. Its target is not known. Treatment reported: roughly 10-day PBMC culture with coronavirus spike peptide pools or control peptides (ViraFEST assay). Spanning March to December 2020, the positive PCR dates came before US Alpha, Beta and Delta variants. V lost 5 bases, J lost 10 bases, and 11 bases lay in between. Germline-derived CDR1 and CDR2 are SEHNR and FQNEAQ (reference sequence). There are 11 residues in the CDR3. The Oncomine TCR Beta short-read assay was what sequenced the DNA obtained from cultured CD4+ T cells. TCRdb itself ran the PCR reads through MiXCR, one entry per CDR3 protein. The sample lists approximately 20,000 distinct CDR3 sequences, roughly two fifths occurring once. The sample is drawn from a study of vaccination and CD4 T cells after COVID-19. Study background: SARS-CoV-2 had been detected by nasal swab PCR in convalescent patients; nine were mild, one severe. Overlapping spike peptides of SARS-CoV-2, HCoV-NL63, HCoV-OC43 and HCoV-229E stimulated the cells. Control cultures used a CEFX viral epitope pool, an HIV-1 Nef peptide pool, or no peptide.

The chain employs TRBV7-9 and TRBJ1-1; D unresolved. The sequences come from CD4+ T cells from blood, cultured in vitro, collected before SARS-CoV-2 vaccination. The source is a human donor who had recovered from COVID-19. The CDR3 spells CASSKGSGAFF. CDR3 nucleotides: TGTGCCAGCAGCAAGGGAAGTGGAGCTTTCTTT.